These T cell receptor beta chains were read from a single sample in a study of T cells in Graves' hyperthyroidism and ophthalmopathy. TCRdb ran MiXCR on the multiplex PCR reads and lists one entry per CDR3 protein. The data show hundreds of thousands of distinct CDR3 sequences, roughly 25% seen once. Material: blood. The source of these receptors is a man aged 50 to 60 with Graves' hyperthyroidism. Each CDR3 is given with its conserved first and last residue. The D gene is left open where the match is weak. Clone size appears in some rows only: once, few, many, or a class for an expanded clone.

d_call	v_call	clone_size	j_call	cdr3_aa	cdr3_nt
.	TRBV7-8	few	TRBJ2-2	CASSSRHDNTGELFF	TGTGCCAGCAGCTCAAGACACGATAACACCGGGGAGCTGTTTTTT
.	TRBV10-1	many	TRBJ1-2	CASSEKTAYGYTF	TGCGCCAGCAGTGAAAAGACGGCCTATGGCTACACCTTC
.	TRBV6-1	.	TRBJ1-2	CASNRGRGAINYGYTF	TGTGCCAGCAATCGGGGCAGGGGAGCGATTAACTATGGCTACACCTTC
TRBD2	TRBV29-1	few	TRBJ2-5	CSVAASGSRYQYF	TGCAGCGTTGCGGCTAGCGGGTCAAGGTACCAGTACTTC
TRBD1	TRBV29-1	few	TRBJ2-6	CSVVGQGVAGANVLTF	TGCAGCGTCGTCGGACAGGGGGTAGCTGGGGCCAACGTCCTGACTTTC
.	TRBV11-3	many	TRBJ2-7	CASSLDPTVAYEQYF	TGTGCCAGCAGCTTAGACCCGACGGTAGCCTACGAGCAGTACTTC
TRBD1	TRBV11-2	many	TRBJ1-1	CASSPRQGANTEAFF	TGTGCCAGCAGCCCTAGACAGGGGGCCAACACTGAAGCTTTCTTT
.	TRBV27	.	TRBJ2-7	CASSSVLDNSYEQYF	TGTGCCAGCAGTTCGGTCCTGGACAACTCCTACGAGCAGTACTTC
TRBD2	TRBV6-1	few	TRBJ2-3	CASYKIAGVPDTQYF	TGTGCCAGCTATAAAATAGCGGGAGTGCCAGATACGCAGTATTTT
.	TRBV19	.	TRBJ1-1	CASTPPGGNTEAFF	TGTGCCAGTACCCCCCCGGGGGGGAACACTGAAGCTTTCTTT
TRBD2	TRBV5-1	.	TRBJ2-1	CASSSGASGSEQFF	TGCGCCAGCAGCAGCGGGGCTAGCGGGAGTGAGCAGTTCTTC
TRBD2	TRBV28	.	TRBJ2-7	CASEISLAGVYEQYF	TGTGCCAGCGAAATATCACTAGCGGGAGTCTACGAGCAGTACTTC
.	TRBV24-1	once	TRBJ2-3	CATSDSPPRADTQYF	TGTGCCACCAGTGATTCCCCCCCCAGGGCAGATACGCAGTATTTT
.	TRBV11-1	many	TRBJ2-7	CASSLGIHEQYF	TGTGCCAGCAGCTTGGGAATCCACGAGCAGTACTTC
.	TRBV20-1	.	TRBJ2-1	CSASPLGAGRRGEQFF	TGCAGTGCTAGTCCGTTGGGAGCGGGCCGGCGGGGTGAGCAGTTCTTC
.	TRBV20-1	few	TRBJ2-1	CSGSRRLDEQFF	TGCAGTGGGTCGAGGCGGCTGGATGAGCAGTTCTTC
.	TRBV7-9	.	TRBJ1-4	CASSSSGGREKLFF	TGTGCCAGCAGCTCATCGGGCGGGCGGGAAAAACTGTTTTTT
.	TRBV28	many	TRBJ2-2	CASSIPQSTGELFF	TGTGCCAGCAGTATTCCACAGAGCACCGGGGAGCTGTTTTTT
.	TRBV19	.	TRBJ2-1	CATTPELALQDEQFF	TGTGCCACAACTCCGGAACTAGCCTTGCAGGATGAGCAGTTCTTC
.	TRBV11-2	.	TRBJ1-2	CASSLDGVAYTF	TGTGCCAGCAGCTTAGATGGGGTAGCGTACACCTTC
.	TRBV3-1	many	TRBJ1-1	CASSQEQGNTEAFF	TGTGCCAGCAGCCAAGAACAGGGAAACACTGAAGCTTTCTTT
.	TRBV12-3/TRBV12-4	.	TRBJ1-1	CASSSFRENTEAFF	TGTGCCAGCAGTTCGTTTCGGGAGAACACTGAAGCTTTCTTT
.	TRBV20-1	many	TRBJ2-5	CSAPGFRGGETQYF	TGCAGTGCTCCGGGGTTTAGGGGTGGGGAGACCCAGTACTTC
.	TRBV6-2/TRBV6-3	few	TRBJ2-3	CASSSIGTTDTQYF	TGTGCCAGCAGTTCCATTGGAACCACAGATACGCAGTATTTT
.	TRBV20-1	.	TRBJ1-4	CSASRPGGEKLFF	TGCAGTGCTAGTCGGCCGGGAGGGGAAAAACTGTTTTTT
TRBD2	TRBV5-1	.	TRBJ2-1	CASSLGTSGAHKFF	TGCGCCAGCAGCTTGGGGACTAGCGGGGCACACAAGTTCTTC
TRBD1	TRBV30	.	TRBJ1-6	CAWSATGNSPLHF	TGTGCCTGGAGTGCGACAGGGAACTCACCCCTCCACTTT
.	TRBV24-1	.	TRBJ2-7	CATSDWGQGGDEQYF	TGTGCCACCAGTGATTGGGGGCAGGGAGGAGACGAGCAGTACTTC
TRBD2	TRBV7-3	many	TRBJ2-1	CASSSFGGNLYNEQFF	TGTGCCAGCAGCTCCTTCGGGGGGAATCTTTACAATGAGCAGTTCTTC
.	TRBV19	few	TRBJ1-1	CASSPASGARSTEAFF	TGTGCCAGTAGTCCCGCCTCGGGGGCGCGGAGCACTGAAGCTTTCTTT
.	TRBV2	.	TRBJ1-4	CASSINGRNEKLFF	TGTGCCAGCAGCATAAATGGGCGTAATGAAAAACTGTTTTTT
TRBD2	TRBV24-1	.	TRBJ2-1	CATSDTSGRAYNEQFF	TGTGCCACCAGTGACACTAGCGGGAGGGCCTACAATGAGCAGTTCTTC
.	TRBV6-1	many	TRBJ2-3	CASSDPSTDTQYF	TGTGCCAGCAGTGACCCCAGCACAGATACGCAGTATTTT
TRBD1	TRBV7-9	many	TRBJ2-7	CASSRGQGYYEQYF	TGTGCCAGCAGCAGAGGACAGGGTTACTACGAGCAGTACTTC
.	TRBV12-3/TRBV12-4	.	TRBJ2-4	CASSLDVLAKNIQYF	TGTGCCAGCAGCTTGGACGTTCTAGCCAAAAACATTCAGTACTTC
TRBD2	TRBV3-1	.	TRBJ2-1	CASSVEGLAGLSYNEQFF	TGTGCCAGCAGCGTAGAGGGCCTAGCGGGACTCTCCTACAATGAGCAGTTCTTC
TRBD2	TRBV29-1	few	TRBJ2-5	CSVAGTSDSETQYF	TGCAGCGTCGCCGGTACTAGCGACTCGGAGACCCAGTACTTC
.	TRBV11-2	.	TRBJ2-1	CASSTFRDNPNEQFF	TGTGCCAGCAGCACATTCCGGGACAACCCCAATGAGCAGTTCTTC
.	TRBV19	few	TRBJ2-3	CASSIAALPDTQYF	TGTGCCAGTAGTATTGCAGCCCTGCCGGATACGCAGTATTTT
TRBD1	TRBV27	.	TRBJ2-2	CASSFRGLSGELFF	TGTGCCAGCAGTTTCAGGGGGCTGAGCGGGGAGCTGTTTTTT
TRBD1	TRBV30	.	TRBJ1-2	CAWSPGQYGYTF	TGTGCCTGGAGTCCGGGACAGTATGGCTACACCTTC
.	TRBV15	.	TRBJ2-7	CATSRGGGKVEQYF	TGTGCCACCAGCAGAGGTGGGGGAAAAGTCGAGCAGTACTTC
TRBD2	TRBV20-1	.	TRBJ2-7	CSATRTSGRESEQYF	TGCAGTGCTACTCGGACTAGCGGGAGGGAGAGCGAGCAGTACTTC
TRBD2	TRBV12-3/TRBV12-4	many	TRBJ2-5	CASSLFRREETQYF	TGTGCCAGCAGTTTATTTAGGCGGGAGGAGACCCAGTACTTC
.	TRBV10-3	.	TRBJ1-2	CAISERGPDGCTF	TGTGCCATCAGTGAGCGGGGGCCGGATGGCTGCACCTTC
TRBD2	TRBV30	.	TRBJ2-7	CAWAPRREFHEQYF	TGTGCCTGGGCCCCAAGGCGGGAGTTCCACGAGCAGTACTTC
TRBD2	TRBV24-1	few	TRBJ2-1	CATSARGRSSYNEQFF	TGTGCCACCAGTGCTCGCGGGAGAAGCTCCTACAATGAGCAGTTCTTC
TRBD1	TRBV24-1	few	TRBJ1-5	CATGTDTTNQPQHF	TGTGCCACCGGGACAGACACCACCAATCAGCCCCAGCATTTT
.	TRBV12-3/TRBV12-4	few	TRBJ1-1	CASSLGTQAFF	TGTGCCAGCAGTTTAGGGACACAAGCTTTCTTT
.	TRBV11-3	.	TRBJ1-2	CASSLQGYYGYTF	TGTGCCAGCAGCCTACAGGGATACTATGGCTACACCTTC
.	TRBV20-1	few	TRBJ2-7	CSARMAGPWEQYF	TGCAGTGCCCGAATGGCGGGACCGTGGGAGCAGTACTTC
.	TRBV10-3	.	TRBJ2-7	CAISPRDNHEQYF	TGTGCCATCAGTCCCCGGGACAACCACGAGCAGTACTTC
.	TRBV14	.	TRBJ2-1	CASSHLETTYNEQFF	TGTGCCAGCAGCCATCTTGAGACTACCTACAATGAGCAGTTCTTC